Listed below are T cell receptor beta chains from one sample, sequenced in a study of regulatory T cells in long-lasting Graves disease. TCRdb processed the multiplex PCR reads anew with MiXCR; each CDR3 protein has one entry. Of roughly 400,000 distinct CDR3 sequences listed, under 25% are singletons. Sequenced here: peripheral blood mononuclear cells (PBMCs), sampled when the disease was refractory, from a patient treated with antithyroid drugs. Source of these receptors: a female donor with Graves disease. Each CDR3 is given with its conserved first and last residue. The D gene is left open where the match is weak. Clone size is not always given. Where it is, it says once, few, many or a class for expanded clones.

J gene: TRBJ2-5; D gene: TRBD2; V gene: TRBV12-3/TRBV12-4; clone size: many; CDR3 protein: CASSLYSIRVAGEETQYF; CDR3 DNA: TGTGCCAGCAGTTTATACAGTATAAGGGTAGCGGGAGAAGAGACCCAGTACTTC
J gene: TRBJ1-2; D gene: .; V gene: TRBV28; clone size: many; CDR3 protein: CASSFPNYGYTF; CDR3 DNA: TGTGCCAGCAGTTTCCCTAACTATGGCTACACCTTC
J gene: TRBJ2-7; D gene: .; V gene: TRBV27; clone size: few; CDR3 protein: CASSFGANPYEQYF; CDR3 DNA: TGTGCCAGCAGTTTCGGGGCCAATCCCTACGAGCAGTACTTC
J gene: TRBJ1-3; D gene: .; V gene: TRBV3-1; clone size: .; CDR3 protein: CASSQVAGSGNTIYF; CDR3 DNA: TGTGCCAGCAGCCAAGTCGCGGGAAGTGGAAACACCATATATTTT
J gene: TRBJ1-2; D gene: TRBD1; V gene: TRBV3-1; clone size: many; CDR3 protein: CASSQGGTGTGYTF; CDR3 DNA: TGTGCCAGCAGCCAAGGCGGGACAGGGACCGGCTACACCTTC
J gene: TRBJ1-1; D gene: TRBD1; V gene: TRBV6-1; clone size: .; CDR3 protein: CASSPGQGFEAFF; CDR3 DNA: TGTGCCAGCAGCCCCGGACAGGGCTTTGAAGCTTTCTTT
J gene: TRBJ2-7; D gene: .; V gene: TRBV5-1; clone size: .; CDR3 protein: CASSPGGTGQKSREQYF; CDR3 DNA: TGCGCCAGCAGCCCGGGGGGGACAGGACAAAAGAGTAGGGAGCAGTACTTC
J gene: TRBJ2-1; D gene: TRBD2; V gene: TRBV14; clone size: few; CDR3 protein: CASTAGTSGNEQFF; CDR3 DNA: TGTGCCAGCACCGCCGGGACTAGCGGCAATGAGCAGTTCTTC
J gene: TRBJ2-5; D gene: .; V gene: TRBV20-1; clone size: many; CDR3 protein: CSARGQETQYF; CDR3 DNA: TGCAGTGCTAGGGGACAAGAGACCCAGTACTTC
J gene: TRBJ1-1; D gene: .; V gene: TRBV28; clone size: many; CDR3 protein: CASRRGGGPMNTEAFF; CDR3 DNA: TGTGCCAGCAGAAGAGGAGGGGGGCCAATGAACACTGAAGCTTTCTTT
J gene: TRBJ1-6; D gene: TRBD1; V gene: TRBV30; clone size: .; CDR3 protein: CACRGGNVNSPLHF; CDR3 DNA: TGTGCCTGCAGGGGGGGGAATGTAAATTCACCCCTCCACTTT
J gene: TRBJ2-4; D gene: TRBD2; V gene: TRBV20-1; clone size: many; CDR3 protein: CSASLVGRAVDIQYF; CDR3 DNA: TGCAGTGCCTCATTAGTTGGGAGGGCCGTAGACATTCAGTACTTC
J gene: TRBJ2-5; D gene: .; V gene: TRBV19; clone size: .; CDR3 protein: CASSRTMTGAKETQYF; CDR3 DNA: TGTGCCAGTAGTAGAACCATGACAGGAGCAAAGGAGACCCAGTACTTC
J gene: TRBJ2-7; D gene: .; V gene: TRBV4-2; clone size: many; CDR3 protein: CASSQEGYEQYF; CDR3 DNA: TGTGCCAGCAGCCAAGAGGGCTACGAGCAGTACTTC
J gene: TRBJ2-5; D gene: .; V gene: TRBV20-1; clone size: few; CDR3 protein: CSARRGRPQETQYF; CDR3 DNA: TGCAGTGCTAGACGGGGACGGCCGCAAGAGACCCAGTACTTC